This T cell receptor beta chain was found in a study of blood T cell repertoires in COVID-19. Overall study: COVID-19 samples collected from the United States, Italy and Spain covered acute and convalescent phases.

Profiled with immunoSEQ multiplex PCR; TCRdb holds only in-frame clones, not every one. Of 150,000 to 250,000 clones detected, 75% to 90% appear once; the ten largest clones hold 2% to 2.5%. Comment on this clone: Other DNA sequences in this specimen translate into the identical CDR3.

The CDR3 is 15 amino acids. The trim removed 4 bases at V and 3 bases at J, leaving 4 bases unmatched. Germline loops: CDR1 SGHRS, CDR2 YFSETQ. Sample: PBMCs or T cells enriched from blood (not recorded which). The V gene is TRBV5-1, the J gene TRBJ2-2; 9 bases are shared with TRBD1. This TCR was recovered from a woman in her thirties who had recovered from COVID-19. The CDR3 region has the DNA TGCGCCAGCAGCGACCGGGACAGGGACACCGGGGAGCTGTTTTTT. Protein product: CASSDRDRDTGELFF.